This TCR beta chain derives from a study of T cells after yellow fever vaccination. TCRdb reprocessed the 5' RACE reads with MiXCR, giving one entry per CDR3 protein. The sample shows a few hundred thousand distinct CDR3 sequences, about 17% of them seen only once. Trimming stripped 1 base from V and 2 bases from J, with 13 bases between. CDR3 length equals 16 residues. Germline CDR1 reads LGHNA; CDR2 reads YNFKEQ. This material consisted of PBMCs, taken around 5 days after the first yellow fever vaccination. This rearrangement joins TRBV4-2 to TRBJ2-3, with D perhaps TRBD1 (6 bases). This receptor was obtained from a man between 18 and 29 years old who received the YFV17D yellow fever vaccine. The CDR3 sequence is CASSQGTQGFTDTQYF. The CDR3 DNA sequence: TGTGCCAGCAGCCAAGGAACTCAGGGGTTCACAGATACGCAGTATTTT.